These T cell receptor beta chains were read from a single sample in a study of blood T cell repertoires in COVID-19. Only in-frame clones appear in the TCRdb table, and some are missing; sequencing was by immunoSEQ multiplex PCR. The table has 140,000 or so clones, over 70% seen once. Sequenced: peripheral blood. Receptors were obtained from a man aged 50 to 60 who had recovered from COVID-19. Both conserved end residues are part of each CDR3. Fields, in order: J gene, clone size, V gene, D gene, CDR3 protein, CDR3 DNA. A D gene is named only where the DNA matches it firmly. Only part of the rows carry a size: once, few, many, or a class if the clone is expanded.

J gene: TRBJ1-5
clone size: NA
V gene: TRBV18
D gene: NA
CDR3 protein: CASSPISNQPQHF
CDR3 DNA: TGTGCCAGCTCACCCATTAGCAATCAGCCCCAGCATTTT

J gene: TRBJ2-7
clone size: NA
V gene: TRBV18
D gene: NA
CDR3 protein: CASSLGGFQRYEQYF
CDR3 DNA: TGTGCCAGCTCGCTTGGCGGGTTTCAGAGGTACGAGCAGTACTTC

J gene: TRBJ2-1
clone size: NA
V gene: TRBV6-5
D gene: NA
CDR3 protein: CASSYSGRGRQNEQFF
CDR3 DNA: TGTGCCAGCAGTTACTCTGGCCGGGGTAGGCAGAATGAGCAGTTCTTC

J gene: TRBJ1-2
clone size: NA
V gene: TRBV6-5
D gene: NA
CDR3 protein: CASSPNQGSNYGYTF
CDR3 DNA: TGTGCCAGCAGCCCAAATCAGGGGTCTAACTATGGCTACACCTTC

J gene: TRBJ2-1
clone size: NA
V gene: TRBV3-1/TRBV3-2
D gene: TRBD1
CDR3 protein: CASSRRGPDNEQFF
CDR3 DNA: TGTGCCAGCAGCCGTAGGGGGCCCGACAATGAGCAGTTCTTC

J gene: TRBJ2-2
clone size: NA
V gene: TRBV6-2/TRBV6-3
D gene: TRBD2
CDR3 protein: CASSIPTSGGPGELFF
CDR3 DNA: TGTGCCAGCAGTATCCCGACTAGCGGGGGACCGGGGGAGCTGTTTTTT

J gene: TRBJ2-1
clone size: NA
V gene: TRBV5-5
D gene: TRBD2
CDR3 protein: CASSRAGLAGVSDEQFF
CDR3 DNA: TGTGCCAGCAGCCGCGCCGGACTAGCGGGGGTCTCGGATGAGCAGTTCTTC

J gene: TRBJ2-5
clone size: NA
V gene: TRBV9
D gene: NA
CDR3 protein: CASSVLGVVQETQYF
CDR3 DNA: TGTGCCAGCAGCGTCCTAGGGGTGGTCCAAGAGACCCAGTACTTC

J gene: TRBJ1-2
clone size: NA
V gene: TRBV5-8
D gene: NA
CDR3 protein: CASSLVPGTYGYTF
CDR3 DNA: TGTGCCAGCAGCTTGGTGCCGGGTACCTATGGCTACACCTTC

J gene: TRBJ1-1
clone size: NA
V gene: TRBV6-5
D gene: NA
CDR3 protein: CASSYSSPGNTEAFF
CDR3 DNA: TGTGCCAGCAGTTACTCGAGTCCAGGAAACACTGAAGCTTTCTTT

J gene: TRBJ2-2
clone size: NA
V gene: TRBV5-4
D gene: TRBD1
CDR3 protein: CASSLLSGQGTTGELFF
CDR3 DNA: TGTGCCAGCAGCCTGCTTTCGGGACAGGGTACCACCGGGGAGCTGTTTTTT

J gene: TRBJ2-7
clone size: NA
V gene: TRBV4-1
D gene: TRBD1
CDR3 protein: CASSQDTGQYYEQYF
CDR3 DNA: TGCGCCAGCAGCCAAGATACGGGACAGTATTACGAGCAGTACTTC

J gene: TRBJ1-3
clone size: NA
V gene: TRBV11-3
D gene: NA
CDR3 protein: CASSTTGNTIYF
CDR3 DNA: TGTGCCAGCAGCACAACTGGAAACACCATATATTTT

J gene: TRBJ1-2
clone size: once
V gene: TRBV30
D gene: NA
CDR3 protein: CAWMGGFDNYGYTF
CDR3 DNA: TGTGCCTGGATGGGGGGGTTTGATAACTATGGCTACACCTTC

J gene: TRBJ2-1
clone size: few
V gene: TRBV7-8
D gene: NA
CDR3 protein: CASSSVQGEQFF
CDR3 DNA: TGTGCCAGCAGCTCGGTCCAGGGTGAGCAGTTCTTC

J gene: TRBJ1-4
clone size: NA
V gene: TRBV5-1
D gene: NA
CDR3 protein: CASSLGQPKEKLFF
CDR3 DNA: TGCGCCAGCAGCTTGGGACAGCCTAAAGAAAAACTGTTTTTT

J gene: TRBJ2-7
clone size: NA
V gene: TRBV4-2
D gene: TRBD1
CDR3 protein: CASSQGVRGQYEQYF
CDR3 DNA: TGTGCCAGCAGCCAAGGGGTAAGGGGGCAATACGAGCAGTACTTC

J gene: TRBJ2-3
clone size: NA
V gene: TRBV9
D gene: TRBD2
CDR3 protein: CASSAGGGPDTQYF
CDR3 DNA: TGTGCCAGCAGCGCGGGGGGGGGTCCAGATACGCAGTATTTT

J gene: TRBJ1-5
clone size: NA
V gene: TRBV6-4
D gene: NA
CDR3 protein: CASSDSPGAQPQHF
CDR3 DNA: TGTGCCAGCAGTGACTCCCCAGGGGCTCAGCCCCAGCATTTT

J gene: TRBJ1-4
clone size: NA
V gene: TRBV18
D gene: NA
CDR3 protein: CASSSGQNEKLFF
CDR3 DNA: TGTGCCAGCTCATCGGGTCAAAATGAAAAACTGTTTTTT

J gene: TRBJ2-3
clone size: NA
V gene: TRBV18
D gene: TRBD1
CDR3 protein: CASAEQGTPSTDTQYF
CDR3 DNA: TGTGCCAGCGCGGAACAGGGGACCCCTAGCACAGATACGCAGTATTTT

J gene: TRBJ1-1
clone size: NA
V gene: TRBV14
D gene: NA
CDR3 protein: CASSQSPRAYTEAFF
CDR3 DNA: TGTGCCAGCAGCCAATCCCCCAGGGCCTACACTGAAGCTTTCTTT